A selection of T cell receptor beta chains follows, all from one sample in a study of CD8+ T cells in alopecia areata. The repertoire was sequenced with immunoSEQ multiplex PCR; TCRdb's copy has only in-frame clones and lacks some. The repertoire holds roughly 130,000 clones, over 50% seen once, with 4.5% in the top ten. The sequencing here drew on CD4+ T cells sorted from blood, taken at week 0. The receptor set was obtained from a human donor with alopecia areata. CDR3s include the opening cysteine and the closing phenylalanine or tryptophan. The D gene is left open where the match is weak. The size entry is marked missing in some rows and otherwise reads once, few, many or a size class.

TRBD1,-,TRBJ1-5,TRBV4-2,14,TGTGCCAGCAGCCATCTCCGGGACAGCCAGCCCCAGCATTTT,CASSHLRDSQPQHF
-,many,TRBJ1-4,TRBV29-1,11,TGCAGCGTTGGGGGCGGTGAAAAACTGTTTTTT,CSVGGGEKLFF
-,-,TRBJ2-2,TRBV28,11,TGTGCCACCCTGATCCCCGGGGAGCTGTTTTTT,CATLIPGELFF
TRBD2,few,TRBJ2-1,TRBV28,15,TGTGCCAGCAGGACCGGGACTAGCGGCTACAATGAGCAGTTCTTC,CASRTGTSGYNEQFF
-,-,TRBJ2-4,TRBV10-3,14,TGTGCCATCGCGGACGAGGTTTCATTAAACATTCAGTACTTC,CAIADEVSLNIQYF
-,-,TRBJ1-1,TRBV4-1,11,TGCGCCAGCAGCAGGGGCACTGAAGCTTTCTTT,CASSRGTEAFF
TRBD2,-,TRBJ2-3,TRBV11-2,16,TGTGCCAGCAGCCCTGTAGCGGGACTAGGGGGAGATACGCAGTATTTT,CASSPVAGLGGDTQYF
TRBD2,-,TRBJ2-4,TRBV4-2,16,TGTGCCAGCAGCCAGGATTCTAGCGGGGCCTTAAACATTCAGTACTTC,CASSQDSSGALNIQYF
TRBD1,-,TRBJ2-5,TRBV2,15,TGTGCCAGCAGTGAACGCCACAGGGGGCAAGAGACCCAGTACTTC,CASSERHRGQETQYF
-,few,TRBJ2-3,TRBV6-6,14,TGTGCCAGCATGCGAGGGGGTGGCACAGATACGCAGTATTTT,CASMRGGGTDTQYF